This T cell receptor (beta chain) was identified during a study of CD8 T cells in Susac syndrome. CD8+ and CD4+ T cells circulating in blood were sequenced for TCR beta. Purification of the CD8+ and CD4+ T cells relied on negative isolation, and TEMRA cells underwent FACS enrichment. V was shortened by 4 bases and J by 1 base, with 7 bases between the two germline ends. CDR3 length: 13 amino acids. CDR1 SGHDN and CDR2 FVKESK come from the germline V gene. It was with random hexamers that 0.5 to 1 ug RNA was reverse transcribed. The CDR3 of TCR beta was amplified by immunoSEQ multiplex PCR across 54 Vbeta and 13 Jbeta. TCRdb reanalysed the immunoSEQ multiplex PCR reads using MiXCR and keeps one entry per CDR3 protein. The table records under 200,000 distinct CDR3 sequences, around 93% of them present only once.

The rearrangement joins TRBV14 to TRBJ1-1, with D uncertain. The clonotype comes from a human donor in good health. The specimen sequenced was CD4+ T cells from PBMCs. The CDR3 DNA follows: TGTGCCAGCAGCCGACTGGAGAACACTGAAGCTTTCTTT. Its protein is CASSRLENTEAFF.